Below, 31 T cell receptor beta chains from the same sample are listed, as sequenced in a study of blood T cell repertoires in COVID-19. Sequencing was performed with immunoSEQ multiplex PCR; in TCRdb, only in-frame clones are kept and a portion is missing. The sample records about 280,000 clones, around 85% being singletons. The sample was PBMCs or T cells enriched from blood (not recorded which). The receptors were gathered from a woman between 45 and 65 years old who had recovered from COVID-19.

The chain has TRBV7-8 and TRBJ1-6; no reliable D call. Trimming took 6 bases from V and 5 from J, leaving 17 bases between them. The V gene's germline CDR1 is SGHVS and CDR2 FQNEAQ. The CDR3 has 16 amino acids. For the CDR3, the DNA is TGTGCCAGCAGGTCGGAGCGGTTTAGACATAATTCACCCCTCCACTTT. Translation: CASRSERFRHNSPLHF.

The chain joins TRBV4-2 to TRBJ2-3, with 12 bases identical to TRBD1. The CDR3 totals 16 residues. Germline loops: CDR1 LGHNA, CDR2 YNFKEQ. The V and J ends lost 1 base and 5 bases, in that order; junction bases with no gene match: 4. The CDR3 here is CASSQAGTGGGDTQYF. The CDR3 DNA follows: TGTGCCAGCAGCCAAGCCGGGACAGGGGGCGGAGATACGCAGTATTTT.

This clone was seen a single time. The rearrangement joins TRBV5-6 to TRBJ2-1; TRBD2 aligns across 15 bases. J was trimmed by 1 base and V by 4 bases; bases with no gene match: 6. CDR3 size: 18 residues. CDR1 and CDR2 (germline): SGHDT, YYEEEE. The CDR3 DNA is TGTGCCAGCAGCAGTGGACTAGCGGGAGGGCCATCCTACAATGAGCAGTTCTTC. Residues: CASSSGLAGGPSYNEQFF.

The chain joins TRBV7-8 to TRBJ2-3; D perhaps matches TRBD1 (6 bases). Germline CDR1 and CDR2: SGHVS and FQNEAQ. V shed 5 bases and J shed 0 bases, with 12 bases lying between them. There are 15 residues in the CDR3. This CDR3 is CASSIRTASTDTQYF. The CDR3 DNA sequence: TGTGCCAGCAGCATCAGGACAGCTAGCACAGATACGCAGTATTTT.

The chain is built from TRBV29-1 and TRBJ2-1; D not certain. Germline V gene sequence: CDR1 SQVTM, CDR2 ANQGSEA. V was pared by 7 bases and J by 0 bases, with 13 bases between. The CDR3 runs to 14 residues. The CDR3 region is CSAETPSSYNEQFF. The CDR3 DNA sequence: TGCAGCGCTGAGACACCAAGCTCCTACAATGAGCAGTTCTTC.

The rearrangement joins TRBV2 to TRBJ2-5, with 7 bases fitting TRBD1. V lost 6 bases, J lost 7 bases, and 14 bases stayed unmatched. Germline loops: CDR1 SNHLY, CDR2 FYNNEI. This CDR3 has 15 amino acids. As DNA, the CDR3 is TGTGCCAGCAGCCAACGACAGGGAGTTTCGGGGACCCAGTACTTC. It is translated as CASSQRQGVSGTQYF.

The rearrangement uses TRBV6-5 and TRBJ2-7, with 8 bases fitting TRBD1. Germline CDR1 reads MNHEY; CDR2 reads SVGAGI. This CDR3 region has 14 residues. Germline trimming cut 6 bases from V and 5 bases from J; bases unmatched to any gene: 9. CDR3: CASRVDRVSHEQYF. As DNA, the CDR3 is TGTGCCAGCAGGGTGGACAGGGTCAGCCACGAGCAGTACTTC.

The CDR3 here is CASSPGDRLYEQYF. In DNA, the CDR3 is TGTGCCAGCAGCCCCGGGGACAGGCTATACGAGCAGTACTTC. This chain uses TRBV6-5 with TRBJ2-7, with 8 nucleotides matching TRBD1. This CDR3 contains 14 residues. Germline V CDR1 and CDR2: MNHEY, SVGAGI. Trimming cost V 6 bases and J 4 bases; bases outside gene matches: 8.

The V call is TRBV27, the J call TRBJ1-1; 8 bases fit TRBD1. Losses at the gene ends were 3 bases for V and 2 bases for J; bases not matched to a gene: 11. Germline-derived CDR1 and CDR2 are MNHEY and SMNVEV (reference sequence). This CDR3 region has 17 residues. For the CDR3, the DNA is TGTGCCAGCAGTTTTAGGGCAGGGGGCGCGAAAAACACTGAAGCTTTCTTT. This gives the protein CASSFRAGGAKNTEAFF.

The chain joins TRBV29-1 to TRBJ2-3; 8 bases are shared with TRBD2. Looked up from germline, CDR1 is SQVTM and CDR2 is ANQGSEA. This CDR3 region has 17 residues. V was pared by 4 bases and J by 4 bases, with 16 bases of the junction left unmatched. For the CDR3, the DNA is TGCAGCGTTGTTGGCGGGGGGACTGGGCTTAGGGCAGATACGCAGTATTTT. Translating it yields CSVVGGGTGLRADTQYF.

CDR3 DNA sequence: TGCGCCAGCAGCCGACCTACAGGGTCAGGGGCGGAGGAGCAGTACTTC. Its protein is CASSRPTGSGAEEQYF. This sequence joins TRBV4-1 and TRBJ2-7; the D gene is possibly TRBD1 (6 bases). This CDR3 contains 16 residues. Germline-derived CDR1 and CDR2 are MGHRA and YSYEKL. Trimming left V 4 bases short and J 7 bases short, with 23 bases between.

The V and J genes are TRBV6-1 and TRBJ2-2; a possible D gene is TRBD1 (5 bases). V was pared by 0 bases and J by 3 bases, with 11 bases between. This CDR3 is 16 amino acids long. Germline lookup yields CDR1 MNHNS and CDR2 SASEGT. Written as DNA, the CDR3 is TGTGCCAGCAGTGAAGCCCTTGGGGCTGACACCGGGGAGCTGTTTTTT. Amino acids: CASSEALGADTGELFF.

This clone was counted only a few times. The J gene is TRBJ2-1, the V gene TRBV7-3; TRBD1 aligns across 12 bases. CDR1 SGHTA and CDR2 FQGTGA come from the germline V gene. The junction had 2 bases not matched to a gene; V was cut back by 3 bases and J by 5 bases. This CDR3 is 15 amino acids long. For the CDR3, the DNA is TGTGCCAGCAGCTTCGGGACAGGGGGCCACAATGAGCAGTTCTTC. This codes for CASSFGTGGHNEQFF. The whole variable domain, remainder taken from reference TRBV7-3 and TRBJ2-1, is GAGVSQTPSNKVTEKGKYVELRCDPISGHTALYWYRQSLGQGPEFLIYFQGTGAADDSGLPNDRFFAVRPEGSVSTLKIQRTERGDSAVYLCASSFGTGGHNEQFFGPGTRLTVL.

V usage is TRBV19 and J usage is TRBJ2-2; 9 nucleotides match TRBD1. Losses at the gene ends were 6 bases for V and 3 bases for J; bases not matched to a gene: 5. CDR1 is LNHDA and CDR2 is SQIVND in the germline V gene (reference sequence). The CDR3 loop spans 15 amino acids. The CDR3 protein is CASSLGTGHTGELFF. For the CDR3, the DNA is TGTGCCAGTAGCCTAGGGACAGGGCACACCGGGGAGCTGTTTTTT.

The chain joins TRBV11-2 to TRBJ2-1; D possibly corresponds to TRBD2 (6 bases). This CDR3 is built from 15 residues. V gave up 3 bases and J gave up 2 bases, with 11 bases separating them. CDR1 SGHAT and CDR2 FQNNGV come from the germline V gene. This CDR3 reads CASSLEGSTYNEQFF. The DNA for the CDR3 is TGTGCCAGCAGCTTGGAGGGCTCGACCTACAATGAGCAGTTCTTC. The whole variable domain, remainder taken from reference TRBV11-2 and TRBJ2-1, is EAGVAQSPRYKIIEKRQSVAFWCNPISGHATLYWYQQILGQGPKLLIQFQNNGVVDDSQLPKDRFSAERLKGVDSTLKIQPAKLEDSAVYLCASSLEGSTYNEQFFGPGTRLTVL.

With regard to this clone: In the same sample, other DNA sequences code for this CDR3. CDR3 coding DNA: TGTGCCAGTAGCCCGGGACAGATCTCTGGAAACACCATATATTTT. As protein: CASSPGQISGNTIYF. The genes are TRBV19 and TRBJ1-3, with 7 bases fitting TRBD1. V gave up 6 bases and J gave up 0 bases; unmatched junction bases: 5. Germline V gene data show CDR1 as LNHDA and CDR2 as SQIVND (reference sequence). This CDR3 is built from 15 residues.

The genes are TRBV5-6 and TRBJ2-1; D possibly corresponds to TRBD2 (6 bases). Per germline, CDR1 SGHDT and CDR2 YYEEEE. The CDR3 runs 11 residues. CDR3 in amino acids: CRRAGLNEQFF. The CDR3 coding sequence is TGTCGGAGGGCAGGGCTCAATGAGCAGTTCTTC.

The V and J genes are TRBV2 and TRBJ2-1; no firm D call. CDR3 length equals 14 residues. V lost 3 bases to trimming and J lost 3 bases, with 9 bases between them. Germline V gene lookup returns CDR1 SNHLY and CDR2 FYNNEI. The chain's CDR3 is CASSEIPDYNEQFF. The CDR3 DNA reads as TGTGCCAGCAGTGAGATCCCAGACTACAATGAGCAGTTCTTC.

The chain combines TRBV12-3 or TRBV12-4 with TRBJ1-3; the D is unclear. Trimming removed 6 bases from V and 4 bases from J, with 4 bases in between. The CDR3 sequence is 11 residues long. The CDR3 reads CASSLGNTIYF. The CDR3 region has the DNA TGTGCCAGCAGCCTCGGAAACACCATATATTTT.

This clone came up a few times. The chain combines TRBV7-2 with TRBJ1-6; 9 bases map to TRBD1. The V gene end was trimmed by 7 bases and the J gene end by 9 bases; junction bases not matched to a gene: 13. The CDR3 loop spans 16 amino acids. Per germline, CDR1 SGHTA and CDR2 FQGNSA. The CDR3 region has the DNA TGTGCCAGCACCTACTCAATAGGACAGGGGACTTCACCCCTCCACTTT. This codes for CASTYSIGQGTSPLHF.

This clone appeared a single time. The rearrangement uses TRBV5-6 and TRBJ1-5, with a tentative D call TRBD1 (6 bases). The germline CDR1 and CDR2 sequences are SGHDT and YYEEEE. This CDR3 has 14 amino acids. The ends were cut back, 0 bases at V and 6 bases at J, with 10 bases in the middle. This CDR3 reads CASSLAQGGQPQHF. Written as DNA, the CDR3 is TGTGCCAGCAGCTTGGCACAGGGTGGTCAGCCCCAGCATTTT. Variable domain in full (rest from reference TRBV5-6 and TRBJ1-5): DAGVTQSPTHLIKTRGQQVTLRCSPKSGHDTVSWYQQALGQGPQFIFQYYEEEERQRGNFPDRFSGHQFPNYSSELNVNALLLGDSALYLCASSLAQGGQPQHFGDGTRLSIL.

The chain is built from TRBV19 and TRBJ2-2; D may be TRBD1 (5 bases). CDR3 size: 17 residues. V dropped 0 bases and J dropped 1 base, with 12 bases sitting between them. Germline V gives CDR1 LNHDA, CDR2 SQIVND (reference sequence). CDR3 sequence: CASSIERWQGNTGELFF. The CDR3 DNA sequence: TGTGCCAGTAGTATAGAGAGGTGGCAGGGGAACACCGGGGAGCTGTTTTTT.

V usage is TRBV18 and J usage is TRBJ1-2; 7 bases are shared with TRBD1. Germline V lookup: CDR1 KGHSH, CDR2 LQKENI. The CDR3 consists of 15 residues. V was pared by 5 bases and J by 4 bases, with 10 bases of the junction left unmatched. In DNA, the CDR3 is TGTGCCAGCTCATCGCGGGACAGCCCGGGCTATGGCTACACCTTC. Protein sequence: CASSSRDSPGYGYTF.

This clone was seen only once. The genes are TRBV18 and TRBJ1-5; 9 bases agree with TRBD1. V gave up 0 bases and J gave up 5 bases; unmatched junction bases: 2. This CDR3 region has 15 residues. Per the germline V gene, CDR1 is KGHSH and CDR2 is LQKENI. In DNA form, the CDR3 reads TGTGCCAGCTCACCACCTGGGACAGGGTATCAGCCCCAGCATTTT. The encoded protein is CASSPPGTGYQPQHF.

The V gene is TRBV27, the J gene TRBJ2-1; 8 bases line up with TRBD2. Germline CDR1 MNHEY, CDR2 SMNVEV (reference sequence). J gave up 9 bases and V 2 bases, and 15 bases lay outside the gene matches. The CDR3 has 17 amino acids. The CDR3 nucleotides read TGTGCCAGCAGTTTACAGGGTATTAGACTAGCGTACGGTGAGCAGTTCTTC. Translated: CASSLQGIRLAYGEQFF.

The CDR3 DNA reads TGTGCCAGCAGTGGGGGACTATTCAATGAGCAGTTCTTC. Protein sequence: CASSGGLFNEQFF. This chain joins TRBV2 and TRBJ2-1; 7 nucleotides line up with TRBD2. The CDR3 is 13 residues long. V lost 4 bases to trimming and J lost 6 bases; unmatched junction nucleotides: 3. Germline CDR1 SNHLY, CDR2 FYNNEI.

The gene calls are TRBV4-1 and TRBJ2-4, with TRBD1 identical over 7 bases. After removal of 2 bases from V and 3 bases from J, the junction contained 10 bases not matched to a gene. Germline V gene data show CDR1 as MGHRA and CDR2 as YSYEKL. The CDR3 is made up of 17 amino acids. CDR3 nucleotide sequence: TGCGCCAGCAGCCAATCCCGTCTAGGGGACAGCAAAAACATTCAGTACTTC. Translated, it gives CASSQSRLGDSKNIQYF.

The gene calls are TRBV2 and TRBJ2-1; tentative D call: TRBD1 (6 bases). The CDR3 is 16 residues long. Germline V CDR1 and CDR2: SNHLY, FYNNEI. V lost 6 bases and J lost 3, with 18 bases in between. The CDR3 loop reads CASRERTKGDYNEQFF. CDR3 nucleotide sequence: TGTGCCAGCAGGGAAAGGACAAAGGGGGACTACAATGAGCAGTTCTTC. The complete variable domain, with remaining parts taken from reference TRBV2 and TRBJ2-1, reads EPEVTQTPSHQVTQMGQEVILRCVPISNHLYFYWYRQILGQKVEFLVSFYNNEISEKSEIFDDQFSVERPDGSNFTLKIRSTKLEDSAMYFCASRERTKGDYNEQFFGPGTRLTVL.

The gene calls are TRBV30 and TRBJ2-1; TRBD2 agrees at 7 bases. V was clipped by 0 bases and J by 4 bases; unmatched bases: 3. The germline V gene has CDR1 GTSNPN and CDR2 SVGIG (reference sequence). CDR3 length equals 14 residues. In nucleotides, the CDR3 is TGTGCCTGGAGTGTCAGCGGGATATACAATGAGCAGTTCTTC. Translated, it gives CAWSVSGIYNEQFF.

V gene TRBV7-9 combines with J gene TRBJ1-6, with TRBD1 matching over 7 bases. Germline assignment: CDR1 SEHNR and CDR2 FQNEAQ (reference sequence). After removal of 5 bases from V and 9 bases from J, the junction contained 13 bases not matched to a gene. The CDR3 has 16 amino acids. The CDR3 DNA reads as TGTGCCAGCAGCAACCGGAGGCAGGGGGGTGGTTCACCCCTCCACTTT. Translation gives CASSNRRQGGGSPLHF. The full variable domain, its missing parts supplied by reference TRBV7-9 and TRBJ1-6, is DTGVSQNPRHKITKRGQNVTFRCDPISEHNRLYWYRQTLGQGPEFLTYFQNEAQLEKSRLLSDRFSAERPKGSFSTLEIQRTEQGDSAMYLCASSNRRQGGGSPLHFGNGTRLTVT.

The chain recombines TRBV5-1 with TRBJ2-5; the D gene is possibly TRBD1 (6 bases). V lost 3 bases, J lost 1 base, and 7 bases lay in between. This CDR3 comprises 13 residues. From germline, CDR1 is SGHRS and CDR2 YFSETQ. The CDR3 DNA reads TGCGCCAGCAGCTGGGACACCCAAGAGACCCAGTACTTC. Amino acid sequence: CASSWDTQETQYF.